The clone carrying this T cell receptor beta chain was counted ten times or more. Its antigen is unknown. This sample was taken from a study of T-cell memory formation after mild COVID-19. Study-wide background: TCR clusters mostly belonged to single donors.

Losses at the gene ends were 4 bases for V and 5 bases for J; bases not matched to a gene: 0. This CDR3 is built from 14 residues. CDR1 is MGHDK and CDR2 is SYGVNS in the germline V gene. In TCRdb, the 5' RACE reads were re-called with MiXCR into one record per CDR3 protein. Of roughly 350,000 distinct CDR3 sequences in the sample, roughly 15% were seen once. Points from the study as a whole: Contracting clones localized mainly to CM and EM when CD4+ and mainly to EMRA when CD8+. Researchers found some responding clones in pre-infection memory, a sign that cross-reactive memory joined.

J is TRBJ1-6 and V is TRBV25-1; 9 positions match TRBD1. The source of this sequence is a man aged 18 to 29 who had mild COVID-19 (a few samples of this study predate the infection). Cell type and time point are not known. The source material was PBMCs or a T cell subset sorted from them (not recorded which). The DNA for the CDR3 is TGTGCCAGCAGTGGACAGGGGGATAATTCACCCCTCCACTTT. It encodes CASSGQGDNSPLHF.